The 24 T cell receptor beta chains reported below all come from one sample, sequenced in a study of Tregs in tolerant kidney transplant recipients. TCRdb's copy holds only in-frame clones and misses some; the assay was immunoSEQ multiplex PCR. This table lists about 30,000 clones. The sample in question was CD8+ T cells from blood, obtained before the transplant. These receptor sequences come from a human donor who received a combined kidney and bone marrow transplant.

On this clone itself: Read sequence stops 3 residues before the CDR3 end, and the germline J gene provides the missing end. This rearrangement joins TRBV12-3 or TRBV12-4 to TRBJ1-2, with 8 bases that match TRBD1. The CDR3 sequence is 12 residues long. The junction had 4 bases not matched to a gene; V was cut back by 7 bases and J by 6 bases. The part of the CDR3 DNA that was read is TGTGCCAGCACTCAGGGGGCGGATGGC. Translation: CASTQGADG. The whole CDR3 protein is CASTQGADGYTF.

On this clone: The CDR3 end is not reached by the read, which stops 3 residues before it; the germline J gene fills it in. The gene calls are TRBV11-2 and TRBJ2-7; possibly TRBD1 for D (6 bases). The ends were cut back, 5 bases at V and 2 bases at J, with 13 bases in the middle. CDR3 size: 14 residues. Germline V gene data show CDR1 as SGHAT and CDR2 as FQNNGV. The sequenced CDR3 bases are TGTGCCAGCAGCCAGACAGGTGTCCCCTACGAG. It encodes CASSQTGVPYE. The complete CDR3 reads CASSQTGVPYEQYF.

As to this clone: The CDR3 end lies 3 residues beyond the end of the read and is filled in from the germline J gene. This chain uses TRBV18 with TRBJ2-7; TRBD1 matches at 10 bases. Germline V lookup: CDR1 KGHSH, CDR2 LQKENI. Trimming at V came to 6 bases and at J to 0 bases, leaving 8 bases not matched to a gene. This CDR3 comprises 16 residues. Incomplete CDR3 DNA: TGTGCCAGCTCCCCTCCCGGACAGGGGGGCTCCTACGAG. It yields the protein CASSPPGQGGSYE. The full CDR3 protein is CASSPPGQGGSYEQYF.

Worth noting for this clone: The read halts 3 residues ahead of the CDR3 end, with the missing end drawn from the germline J gene. V is TRBV6-1 and J is TRBJ1-2, with D tentatively TRBD1 (6 bases). The CDR3 has 15 amino acids. V gave up 2 bases and J gave up 5 bases, with 15 bases separating them. Germline V gene sequence: CDR1 MNHNS, CDR2 SASEGT. The CDR3 loop reads CASSETALGGYGYTF. The sequenced CDR3 bases are TGTGCCAGCAGTGAAACCGCGCTAGGGGGATATGGC.

About this clone itself: The read ends 3 residues early relative to the CDR3; the germline J gene fills the gap. The genes are TRBV5-5 and TRBJ2-5; TRBD2 aligns across 7 bases. The ends lost 0 bases at V and 5 bases at J; junction bases unmatched: 7. The CDR3 extends over 15 amino acids. Germline CDR1 and CDR2: SGHKS and YYEKEE (reference sequence). CDR3 bases read: TGTGCCAGCAGCTTGGTCCCTAGCGGCCGGGAGACC. Amino acids: CASSLVPSGRET. The CDR3 as a whole reads CASSLVPSGRETQYF.

About this clone itself: The read falls 3 residues short of the CDR3 end, and the missing part is taken from the germline J gene. This chain connects TRBV5-1 to TRBJ1-3; D is unclear. The germline V and J ends were trimmed by 0 bases and 0 bases, with 7 bases remaining between them. This CDR3 has 15 amino acids. Germline V gene lookup returns CDR1 SGHRS and CDR2 YFSETQ. Incomplete CDR3 DNA: TGCGCCAGCAGCTTGGCGTACAGCTCTGGAAACACC. It codes for CASSLAYSSGNT. The complete CDR3 reads CASSLAYSSGNTIYF.

For this clone: Sequencing ends 3 residues short of the CDR3 end; the germline J gene provides the rest. This chain links TRBV29-1 with TRBJ1-2, with 7 positions matching TRBD1. This CDR3 spans 13 amino acids. Germline V gene data show CDR1 as SQVTM and CDR2 as ANQGSEA. Trimming took 4 bases from V and 5 from J; bases not matched to a gene: 7. Partial CDR3 DNA: TGCAGCGTTGCCCCCGGGACAGAGTATGGC. Its translation is CSVAPGTEYG. The entire CDR3 protein is CSVAPGTEYGYTF.

As for this clone: The read finishes 3 residues shy of the CDR3 end, and the germline J gene is used to complete it. This chain joins TRBV6-2 or TRBV6-3 and TRBJ2-7, with TRBD2 matching over 10 bases. This CDR3 is 16 amino acids long. J was trimmed by 2 bases and V by 5 bases; bases with no gene match: 9. The germline CDR1 and CDR2 sequences are MNHEY and SVGEGT. CDR3 sequence: CASSPGSGRIPYEQYF. CDR3 bases read: TGTGCCAGCAGTCCTGGTAGCGGGAGGATCCCCTACGAG.

A remark on this clone: The missing CDR3 end, 3 residues past where the read stops, is filled in from the germline J gene. The chain has TRBV19 and TRBJ1-2, with 7 bases lining up with TRBD1. The CDR3 consists of 17 residues. CDR1 and CDR2 (germline): LNHDA, SQIVND (reference sequence). The junction had 15 bases not matched to a gene; V was cut back by 4 bases and J by 4 bases. The CDR3 here is CASSTLSETGIGYGYTF. The part of the CDR3 DNA that was read is TGTGCCAGTAGTACCCTGAGCGAGACAGGGATCGGCTATGGC.

Details on this clone: The sequenced fragment ends 3 residues before the CDR3 boundary, so the rest is inferred from the germline J gene. This chain connects TRBV29-1 to TRBJ1-1, with a possible D match to TRBD1 (6 bases). The V and J ends lost 6 bases and 7 bases respectively, with 9 bases between them. In germline, CDR1 is SQVTM, CDR2 ANQGSEA. The length of the CDR3 is 10 residues. The CDR3: CSVPQGEAFF. CDR3 DNA, as far as it was read: TGCAGCGTACCACAGGGTGAA. The complete variable domain, with remaining parts taken from reference TRBV29-1 and TRBJ1-1, reads SAVISQKPSRDICQRGTSLTIQCQVDSQVTMMFWYRQQPGQSLTLIATANQGSEATYESGFVIDKFPISRPNLTFSTLTVSNMSPEDSSIYLCSVPQGEAFFGQGTRLTVV.

With respect to this clone: The read terminates 3 residues ahead of where the CDR3 ends, so the germline J gene completes it. The genes are TRBV6-2 or TRBV6-3 and TRBJ2-7, with TRBD2 matching 10 bases. With V trimmed by 5 bases and J by 1 base, 5 bases remained unmatched. The CDR3 loop spans 15 amino acids. The germline CDR1 and CDR2 sequences are MNHEY and SVGEGT. Incomplete CDR3 DNA: TGTGCCAGCAGTCGCAGGACTAGCGGTTCCTACGAG. Amino acids: CASSRRTSGSYE. The CDR3 in full is CASSRRTSGSYEQYF.

The DNA read from the CDR3 is TGTGCCAGCTCACCACCGGACAGGGAATACACAGATACG. Protein: CASSPPDREYTDT. In full, the CDR3 is CASSPPDREYTDTQYF. The chain joins TRBV18 to TRBJ2-3; TRBD1 aligns across 8 bases. The sequence runs out 3 residues before the end of the CDR3; the remainder is reconstructed from the germline J gene. This CDR3 has 16 amino acids. CDR1 and CDR2 from the germline V gene are KGHSH and LQKENI. J lost 2 bases, V lost 0 bases, and 4 bases had no gene match.

CDR3 loop: CASSFGSGNEQFF. The sequenced CDR3 bases are TGTGCCAGCAGCTTTGGTTCGGGGAATGAG. The chain couples TRBV7-9 to TRBJ2-1, with D maybe TRBD2 (5 bases). The read falls 3 residues short of the CDR3 end, and the missing part is taken from the germline J gene. Germline CDR1 reads SEHNR; CDR2 reads FQNEAQ (reference sequence). The CDR3 contains 13 residues. The ends were cut back, 3 bases at V and 7 bases at J, with 10 bases in the middle.

On this clone itself: The missing CDR3 end, 3 residues past where the read stops, is filled in from the germline J gene. The J gene is TRBJ1-2, the V gene TRBV19, with 7 positions matching TRBD1. V lost 7 bases to trimming and J lost 2 bases; unmatched junction nucleotides: 7. CDR1 and CDR2 (germline): LNHDA, SQIVND (reference sequence). This CDR3 has 14 residues. The sequenced CDR3 bases are TGTGCCAGTACCCCAACAGGGGCGAACTATGGC. This gives the protein CASTPTGANYG. The CDR3 in full is CASTPTGANYGYTF.

Comments on this clone: Coverage ceases 3 residues before the CDR3 finishes, and the germline J gene fills in the end. The chain joins TRBV2 to TRBJ2-5, with TRBD2 matching 7 bases. The germline CDR1 and CDR2 sequences are SNHLY and FYNNEI. The CDR3 has 17 amino acids. V lost 7 bases, J lost 4 bases, and 18 bases stayed unmatched. This CDR3 reads CASISSGNGDPLETQYF. CDR3 bases read: TGTGCCAGCATTTCCAGCGGGAACGGGGATCCATTAGAGACC.

Comment on this clone: The read is 3 residues too short to cover the CDR3 end, so that end is filled in from the germline J gene. The V gene is TRBV7-8, the J gene TRBJ1-4, with TRBD1 matching 7 bases. This CDR3 spans 16 amino acids. From germline, CDR1 is SGHVS and CDR2 FQNEAQ. V was pared by 5 bases and J by 6 bases, with 12 bases of the junction left unmatched. This chain's CDR3 is CASSPQPTGEYEKLFF. The sequenced part of the CDR3 DNA is TGTGCCAGCAGCCCTCAGCCCACAGGGGAATATGAAAAA.

Regarding this clone: The CDR3 end falls 3 residues outside the read, so it is completed with the germline J gene. The chain joins TRBV2 to TRBJ1-4; TRBD1 matches 9 bases. V was pared by 4 bases and J by 8 bases, with 5 bases of the junction left unmatched. Germline CDR1 reads SNHLY; CDR2 reads FYNNEI. The CDR3 sequence is 14 residues long. CDR3 bases read: TGTGCCAGCAGTGGACAGGGGGGGAGGGAAAAA. Amino acids: CASSGQGGREK. The CDR3 as a whole reads CASSGQGGREKLFF.

Comment on this clone: The CDR3 extends 3 residues past the end of the read, so its final part is completed from the germline J gene. This rearrangement joins TRBV19 to TRBJ1-5, with 7 bases aligning to TRBD1. Germline V gene lookup returns CDR1 LNHDA and CDR2 SQIVND (reference sequence). The trim removed 3 bases at V and 1 base at J, leaving 9 bases unmatched. The CDR3 contains 17 residues. CDR3 DNA, as far as it was read: TGTGCCAGTAGTATCCTAGGGGGGACAGACAGCAATCAGCCC. Translation gives CASSILGGTDSNQP. The full CDR3 reads CASSILGGTDSNQPQHF.

About this clone itself: The read ends 3 residues early relative to the CDR3; the germline J gene fills the gap. The chain uses TRBV14 and TRBJ1-1, with a tentative D call TRBD1 (5 bases). CDR3 length: 13 amino acids. Germline CDR1 and CDR2: SGHDN and FVKESK. The V and J ends lost 10 bases and 3 bases respectively, with 15 bases between them. The CDR3 protein is CATSNGGYTEAFF. The CDR3 bases that were read are TGTGCCACCAGTAACGGGGGTTACACTGAA. Drawing the rest from reference TRBV14 and TRBJ1-1, the complete variable domain is EAGVTQFPSHSVIEKGQTVTLRCDPISGHDNLYWYRRVMGKEIKFLLHFVKESKQDESGMPNNRFLAERTGGTYSTLKVQPAELEDSGVYFCATSNGGYTEAFFGQGTRLTVV.

Details on this clone: With the read ending 3 residues before the CDR3 end, the germline J gene is used to fill in that end. This chain connects TRBV7-2 to TRBJ2-1, with TRBD2 matching over 12 bases. The CDR3 length is 15 residues. The trim removed 3 bases at V and 8 bases at J, leaving 5 bases unmatched. Germline V CDR1 and CDR2: SGHTA, FQGNSA. The DNA read from the CDR3 is TGTGCCAGCAGCTTCACTAGCGGGGGGACAGATGAG. It encodes CASSFTSGGTDE. The entire CDR3 protein is CASSFTSGGTDEQFF.

Remarks on this clone: The read gets to within 3 residues of the CDR3 end, and the germline J gene fills in the rest. The chain has TRBV9 and TRBJ1-2; the D gene is possibly TRBD1 (6 bases). The CDR3 runs 14 residues. Germline V gene sequence: CDR1 SGDLS, CDR2 YYNGEE. Incomplete CDR3 DNA: TGTGCCAGCAGCGTAGGAGCAGGGGACGTGGGC. Translated: CASSVGAGDVG. The CDR3 in full is CASSVGAGDVGYTF. The full variable domain, its missing parts supplied by reference TRBV9 and TRBJ1-2, is DSGVTQTPKHLITATGQRVTLRCSPRSGDLSVYWYQQSLDQGLQFLIQYYNGEERAKGNILERFSAQQFPDLHSELNLSSLELGDSALYFCASSVGAGDVGYTFGSGTRLTVV.

Note on this clone: The read terminates 3 residues before the CDR3 end, so the remaining end is supplied by the germline J gene. The chain recombines TRBV30 with TRBJ2-1; 11 bases line up with TRBD2. With V trimmed by 0 bases and J by 4 bases, 11 bases remained unmatched. CDR3 length equals 18 residues. Germline V CDR1 and CDR2: GTSNPN, SVGIG (reference sequence). CDR3 in amino acids: CAWSVRLALAGVYNEQFF. CDR3 bases read: TGTGCCTGGAGTGTACGTCTAGCACTAGCGGGGGTGTACAATGAG.

Note on this clone: The CDR3 extends 3 residues past the end of the read, so its final part is completed from the germline J gene. This chain joins TRBV5-6 and TRBJ1-5; TRBD1 aligns across 8 bases. Trimming took 3 bases from V and 0 from J; bases not matched to a gene: 2. The CDR3 totals 15 residues. Germline V lookup: CDR1 SGHDT, CDR2 YYEEEE. Partial CDR3 DNA: TGTGCCAGCAGCTCGACAGGGGATAGCAATCAGCCC. Amino acids: CASSSTGDSNQP. The full CDR3 protein is CASSSTGDSNQPQHF.

For this clone: The read terminates 3 residues ahead of where the CDR3 ends, so the germline J gene completes it. The V and J genes are TRBV7-6 and TRBJ2-7; tentatively, D is TRBD1 or TRBD2 (7 bases each). Germline-derived CDR1 and CDR2 are SGHVS and FNYEAQ. V dropped 5 bases and J dropped 4 bases, with 15 bases sitting between them. The CDR3 length is 14 residues. The CDR3 spells CASSLGEGAYEQYF. Partial CDR3 DNA: TGTGCCAGCAGCCTAGGGGAGGGGGCGTACGAG.